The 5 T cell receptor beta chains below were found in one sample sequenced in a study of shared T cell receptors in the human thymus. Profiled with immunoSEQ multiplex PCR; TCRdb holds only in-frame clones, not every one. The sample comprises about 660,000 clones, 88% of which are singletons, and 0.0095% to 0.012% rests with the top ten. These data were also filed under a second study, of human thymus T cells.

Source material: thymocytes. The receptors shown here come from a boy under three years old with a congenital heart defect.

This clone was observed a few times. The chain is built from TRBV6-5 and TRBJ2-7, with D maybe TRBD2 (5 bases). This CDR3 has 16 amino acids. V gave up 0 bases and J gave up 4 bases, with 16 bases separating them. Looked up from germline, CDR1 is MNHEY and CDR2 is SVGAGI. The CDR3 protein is CASSYSIGGSGYEQYF. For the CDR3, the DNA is TGTGCCAGCAGTTACTCGATAGGTGGGAGTGGGTACGAGCAGTACTTC.

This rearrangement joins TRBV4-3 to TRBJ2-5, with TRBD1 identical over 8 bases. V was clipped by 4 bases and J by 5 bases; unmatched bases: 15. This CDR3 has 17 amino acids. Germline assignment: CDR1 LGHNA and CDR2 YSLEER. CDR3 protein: CASSRSGTGSIRETQYF. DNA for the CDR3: TGCGCCAGCAGCCGTTCCGGGACAGGAAGCATCAGGGAGACCCAGTACTTC.

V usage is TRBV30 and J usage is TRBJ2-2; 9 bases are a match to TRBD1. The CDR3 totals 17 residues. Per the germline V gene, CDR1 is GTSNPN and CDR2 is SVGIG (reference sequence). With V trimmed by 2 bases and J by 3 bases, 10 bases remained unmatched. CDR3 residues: CAWSPQPGQGHTGELFF. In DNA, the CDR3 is TGTGCCTGGAGTCCCCAACCGGGACAGGGACACACCGGGGAGCTGTTTTTT.

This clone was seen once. The CDR3 loop is CASSARTTKETQYF. CDR3 bases: TGTGCCAGCAGCGCACGGACTACCAAAGAGACCCAGTACTTC. V and J are TRBV2 and TRBJ2-5; D perhaps matches TRBD2 (6 bases). The CDR3 sequence is 14 residues long. V was clipped by 6 bases and J by 3 bases, with 14 bases between them. CDR1 and CDR2 from the germline V gene are SNHLY and FYNNEI. Full variable domain (rest looked up from reference TRBV2 and TRBJ2-5): EPEVTQTPSHQVTQMGQEVILRCVPISNHLYFYWYRQILGQKVEFLVSFYNNEISEKSEIFDDQFSVERPDGSNFTLKIRSTKLEDSAMYFCASSARTTKETQYFGPGTRLLVL.

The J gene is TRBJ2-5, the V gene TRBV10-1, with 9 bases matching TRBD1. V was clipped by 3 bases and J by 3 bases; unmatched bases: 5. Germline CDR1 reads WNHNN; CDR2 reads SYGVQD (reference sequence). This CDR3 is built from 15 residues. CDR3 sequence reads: CASSESRTGEETQYF. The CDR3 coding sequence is TGCGCCAGCAGTGAAAGTAGGACAGGGGAAGAGACCCAGTACTTC.